The next 23 T cell receptor beta chains were all read from a single sample in a study of tissue T cells after allogeneic stem cell transplantation. The time point was: mouse harvest day 7 after allogeneic transplant. The graft held 10^6 splenic CD5+ T cells and 10^7 T-cell-depleted bone marrow cells. Profiling relied on immunoSEQ multiplex PCR, and the TCRdb table lists in-frame clones only, not all of them. The sample lists about 8,200 clones, approximately 50% occurring once. The material sequenced was gut tissue. The source of these receptors is a female BALB/c mouse given C57BL/6 T cells with graft-versus-host disease after an allogeneic hematopoietic cell transplant.

Of note for this clone: These gene names are mouse names. The sequenced fragment ends 1 residue before the CDR3 boundary, so the rest is inferred from the germline J gene. The V gene is TRBV13-3, the J gene TRBJ2-5; D is undetermined. The germline V and J ends were trimmed by 1 base and 4 bases, with 7 bases remaining between them. The CDR3 is 13 residues long. Per germline, CDR1 NNHDY and CDR2 SYVADS. CDR3 sequence: CASSDYGKDTQYF. The sequenced part of the CDR3 DNA is TGTGCCAGCAGTGATTATGGGAAAGACACCCAGTAC.

Concerning this clone: Gene names follow the mouse nomenclature. The read ends 1 residue before the CDR3 terminus; that terminus is restored from the germline J gene. The J gene is TRBJ2-7, the V gene TRBV15; 9 positions agree with TRBD2. Trimming cost V 1 base and J 6 bases; bases outside gene matches: 4. The CDR3 is made up of 14 amino acids. Germline V gene data show CDR1 as SGHND and CDR2 as FRSKSL. CDR3 protein: CASSLVGGRGEQYF. Incomplete CDR3 DNA: TGTGCCAGCAGTTTAGTGGGGGGGCGCGGTGAACAGTAC.

Notes on this clone: Gene names are mouse gene names. The CDR3 end is not reached by the read, which stops 1 residue before it; the germline J gene fills it in. The gene calls are TRBV30 and TRBJ2-1, with 11 nucleotides matching TRBD2. The CDR3 runs 13 residues. Looked up from germline, CDR1 is SQVVS and CDR2 is ANEGSEA. V was pared by 4 bases and J by 7 bases, with 3 bases of the junction left unmatched. The CDR3 loop is CSSIRDWGAEQFF. CDR3 bases read: TGTAGTTCTATAAGGGACTGGGGGGCTGAGCAGTTC. Variable domain in full (rest from reference TRBV30 and TRBJ2-1): SVLLYQKPNRDICQSGTSLKIQCVADSQVVSMFWYQQFQEQSLMLMATANEGSEATYESGFTKDKFPISRPNLTFSTLTVNNARPGDSSIYFCSSIRDWGAEQFFGPGTRLTVL.

This clone was detected only a few times. The genes are named according to mouse. The read gets to within 1 residue of the CDR3 end, and the germline J gene fills in the rest. The chain combines TRBV23 with TRBJ2-7; the table assigns TRBD2, which was not confirmed against the DNA. Germline CDR1 KGHTA, CDR2 FQNQQP. There are 17 residues in the CDR3. The CDR3 sequence: CSSSQSIAGGALYEQYF. CDR3 bases read: TGCTCCAGCAGTCAATCGATAGCTGGGGGGGCCCTCTATGAACAGTAC.

A remark on this clone: Any gene name here is a mouse gene name. The read halts 1 residue ahead of the CDR3 end, with the missing end drawn from the germline J gene. The V gene is TRBV3, the J gene TRBJ2-1, with D perhaps TRBD1 (6 bases). The length of the CDR3 is 14 residues. Germline V gene sequence: CDR1 SNHLY, CDR2 FYNGKV (reference sequence). V was shortened by 4 bases and J by 1 base, with 8 bases between the two germline ends. CDR3 DNA, as far as it was read: TGTGCCAGCAGCTCGACAGGAAACTATGCTGAGCAGTTC. It is translated as CASSSTGNYAEQF. The entire CDR3 reads CASSSTGNYAEQFF.

On this clone: Gene and germline names: mouse. Coverage ceases 1 residue before the CDR3 finishes, and the germline J gene fills in the end. This chain uses TRBV13-2 with TRBJ2-4, with 10 bases lining up with TRBD2. The V segment lost 0 bases and the J segment 0 bases; nucleotides outside the gene matches: 4. Germline V gene lookup returns CDR1 NNHNN and CDR2 SYGAGS (reference sequence). The CDR3 totals 17 residues. The CDR3 protein is CASGDAWGGASQNTLYF. Incomplete CDR3 DNA: TGTGCCAGCGGTGATGCCTGGGGGGGCGCAAGTCAAAACACCTTGTAC.

This clone was detected a few times. Genes and germline are mouse. The read terminates 1 residue before the CDR3 end, so the remaining end is supplied by the germline J gene. This chain joins TRBV31 and TRBJ2-3; D uncertain. Looked up from germline, CDR1 is GKSSPN and CDR2 is SITVG. The V end was cut by 7 bases, the J end by 2 bases, with 10 bases between. The CDR3 is 12 amino acids. The CDR3 reads CAFLRVAETLYF. The sequenced part of the CDR3 DNA is TGTGCCTTCCTCCGGGTTGCAGAAACGCTGTAT.

Concerning this clone: The gene names here belong to mouse. Read coverage stops 1 residue before the CDR3 terminus; the germline J gene supplies the remainder. The V and J genes are TRBV26 and TRBJ1-4; 9 bases line up with TRBD1. The V gene's germline CDR1 is KGHPV and CDR2 FQNQEV (reference sequence). This CDR3 is 14 amino acids long. Trimming took 6 bases from V and 7 from J; bases not matched to a gene: 6. The part of the CDR3 DNA that was read is TGTGCCAGCAGCCGGGACAGGGTAACCGAAAGATTATTT. Translation gives CASSRDRVTERLF. In full, the CDR3 reads CASSRDRVTERLFF.

This clone was recorded a few times. The gene names given are mouse names. With the read ending 1 residue before the CDR3 end, the germline J gene is used to fill in that end. The chain employs TRBV26 and TRBJ2-4; 9 nucleotides match TRBD2. The CDR3 contains 15 residues. The germline V gene has CDR1 KGHPV and CDR2 FQNQEV (reference sequence). V lost 6 bases and J lost 0; bases outside the gene matches: 4. Here the CDR3 reads CASRDWGRSQNTLYF. The sequenced part of the CDR3 DNA is TGTGCCAGCAGGGACTGGGGAAGAAGTCAAAACACCTTGTAC.

Notes on this clone: Each gene name is a mouse one. The read ends 1 residue before the CDR3 terminus; that terminus is restored from the germline J gene. V usage is TRBV26 and J usage is TRBJ1-4, with D maybe TRBD1 (5 bases). The germline gives CDR1 KGHPV, CDR2 FQNQEV (reference sequence). The V gene lost 3 bases and the J gene lost 3 bases, with 8 bases spanning the gap. The CDR3 length is 14 residues. This CDR3 is CASSLGGTNERLFF. CDR3 DNA (partial): TGTGCCAGCAGTCTTGGGGGGACCAACGAAAGATTATTT.

Notes on this clone: The germline and genes are mouse ones. CDR3 bases read: TGTGCCAGCACACAGGGGGCTAGTGCAGAAACGCTGTAT. Amino acids: CASTQGASAETLY. The full CDR3 reads CASTQGASAETLYF. J is TRBJ2-3 and V is TRBV26; 9 bases match TRBD1. Read data end 1 residue before the CDR3 end; the end is taken from the germline J gene. With 7 bases clipped from V and 0 bases from J, the junction kept 2 bases outside the gene matches. CDR1 KGHPV and CDR2 FQNQEV come from the germline V gene (reference sequence). This CDR3 has 14 amino acids. The variable domain in full, completed from reference TRBV26 and TRBJ2-3, reads NSKVIQTPRYLVKGQGQKAKMRCIPEKGHPVVFWYQQNKNNEFKFLINFQNQEVLQQIDMTEKRFSAECPSNSPCSLEIQSSEAGDSALYLCASTQGASAETLYFGSGTRLTVL.

As regards this clone: The listed genes are named as in mouse. The read ends 1 residue before the CDR3 terminus; that terminus is restored from the germline J gene. The chain links TRBV13-3 to TRBJ1-1, with D tentatively TRBD1 (6 bases). The CDR3 length is 14 residues. V was shortened by 5 bases and J by 1 base, with 12 bases between the two germline ends. Germline lookup yields CDR1 NNHDY and CDR2 SYVADS. CDR3 DNA (partial): TGTGCCAGCAGCCCCACGACAGGGAACACAGAAGTCTTC. Protein sequence: CASSPTTGNTEVF. The whole CDR3 sequence is CASSPTTGNTEVFF.

Points on this clone: Here the gene names and germline are mouse. The read gets to within 1 residue of the CDR3 end, and the germline J gene fills in the rest. The chain employs TRBV16 and TRBJ2-7; D is tentatively TRBD1 or TRBD2 (6 bases each). The CDR3 consists of 14 residues. V was shortened by 4 bases and J by 1 base, with 11 bases between the two germline ends. In germline, CDR1 is SGHSA, CDR2 FRNQAP. The CDR3 spells CASSSQGGSYEQYF. CDR3 DNA, as far as it was read: TGTGCAAGCAGCTCCCAAGGGGGGTCCTATGAACAGTAC.

Concerning this clone: These gene names are mouse names. The CDR3 end is not reached by the read, which stops 1 residue before it; the germline J gene fills it in. This chain connects TRBV5 to TRBJ2-5; 13 bases are a match to TRBD2. CDR3 length equals 16 residues. Germline CDR1 reads LGHNA; CDR2 reads YNLKQL (reference sequence). The junction had 4 bases not matched to a gene; V was cut back by 4 bases and J by 3 bases. The chain's CDR3 is CASSPRTGGAQDTQYF. The covered CDR3 bases are TGTGCCAGCAGCCCTCGGACTGGGGGGGCGCAAGACACCCAGTAC.

Of note for this clone: Mouse gene names and germline throughout. The read gets to within 1 residue of the CDR3 end, and the germline J gene fills in the rest. The chain combines TRBV26 with TRBJ2-5; 9 nucleotides line up with TRBD2. This CDR3 spans 16 amino acids. The germline CDR1 and CDR2 sequences are KGHPV and FQNQEV (reference sequence). After removal of 4 bases from V and 0 bases from J, the junction contained 5 bases not matched to a gene. CDR3 DNA, as far as it was read: TGTGCCAGCAGTCCTCGACTGGGGGATAACCAAGACACCCAGTAC. Residues: CASSPRLGDNQDTQY. The full CDR3 is CASSPRLGDNQDTQYF.

Turning to this clone: Gene names and germline refer to mouse. The CDR3 loop is CASSRNWGGRQNTLYF. The DNA read from the CDR3 is TGTGCTAGCAGTAGAAACTGGGGGGGCCGTCAAAACACCTTGTAC. The V call is TRBV17, the J call TRBJ2-4; 11 positions agree with TRBD2. The read terminates 1 residue before the CDR3 end, so the remaining end is supplied by the germline J gene. The ends lost 2 bases at V and 1 base at J; junction bases unmatched: 2. The CDR3 is 16 amino acids. Germline-derived CDR1 and CDR2 are MNHDT and YYDKIL. Full variable domain (rest looked up from reference TRBV17 and TRBJ2-4): DTTVKQNPRYKLARVGKPVNLICSQTMNHDTMYWYQKKPNQAPKLLLFYYDKILNREADTFEKFQSSRPNNSFCSLYIGSAGLEYSAMYLCASSRNWGGRQNTLYFGAGTRLSVL.

With respect to this clone: Any gene name here is a mouse gene name. CDR3 sequence: CASSRTSQNTLYF. CDR3 bases read: TGTGCCAGCAGCCGGACTAGTCAAAACACCTTGTAC. The genes are TRBV3 and TRBJ2-4; TRBD2 might be the D (5 bases). The read halts 1 residue ahead of the CDR3 end, with the missing end drawn from the germline J gene. CDR3 size: 13 residues. V lost 5 bases and J 0 bases, leaving 6 bases between the germline ends. Germline-derived CDR1 and CDR2 are SNHLY and FYNGKV (reference sequence).

About this clone: Gene names denote mouse genes. The read falls 1 residue short of the CDR3 end, and the missing part is taken from the germline J gene. This chain connects TRBV13-3 to TRBJ1-5; maybe TRBD1 (6 bases). The CDR3 sequence is 13 residues long. V dropped 5 bases and J dropped 3 bases, with 9 bases sitting between them. The germline CDR1 and CDR2 sequences are NNHDY and SYVADS. The CDR3 DNA, read in part, is TGTGCCAGCAGAAGCAGGGGCAACCAGGCTCCGCTT. It is translated as CASRSRGNQAPL. The full CDR3 reads CASRSRGNQAPLF.

Details on this clone: The genes are named according to mouse. The CDR3 end is not reached by the read, which stops 1 residue before it; the germline J gene fills it in. The genes are TRBV23 and TRBJ2-5; TRBD1 is taken as the D call from the table, unchecked against the DNA. The CDR3 runs 15 residues. Germline V lookup: CDR1 KGHTA, CDR2 FQNQQP. The CDR3: CSSSQPDRGQDTQYF. The covered CDR3 bases are TGCTCCAGCAGTCAACCGGACAGGGGGCAAGACACCCAGTAC.

Comments on this clone: Each gene name is a mouse one. The read comes to an end 1 residue before the CDR3 does, leaving the germline J gene to fill in the end. The chain recombines TRBV2 with TRBJ2-1, with no clear D. The CDR3 is 15 amino acids. Germline V gene sequence: CDR1 LGHNA, CDR2 YSYQKL. V was pared by 0 bases and J by 0 bases, with 6 bases between. The covered CDR3 bases are TGTGCCAGCAGCCAAGATACAGATAACTATGCTGAGCAGTTC. It specifies CASSQDTDNYAEQF. The full CDR3 sequence reads CASSQDTDNYAEQFF.

This clone showed up just a few times. The genes and germline here are from mouse. The CDR3 extends 1 residue past the end of the read, so its final part is completed from the germline J gene. The V and J genes are TRBV13-1 and TRBJ1-5; 9 bases are shared with TRBD1. The germline V gene has CDR1 NSHNY and CDR2 SYGAGN. The length of the CDR3 is 13 residues. V gave up 7 bases and J gave up 7 bases; unmatched junction bases: 6. The CDR3: CASQQGAFQAPLF. The covered CDR3 bases are TGTGCCAGCCAACAGGGGGCGTTTCAGGCTCCGCTT.

With regard to this clone: Each gene name is a mouse one. The read falls 1 residue short of the CDR3 end, and the missing part is taken from the germline J gene. This chain uses TRBV26 with TRBJ1-1, with a possible D match to TRBD1 (5 bases). This CDR3 has 14 amino acids. Germline values: CDR1 KGHPV, CDR2 FQNQEV (reference sequence). The V end lost 1 base, the J end lost 1 base, and 7 bases lay between the germline ends. The CDR3 bases that were read are TGTGCCAGCAGTCTGTACCAGGGAAACACAGAAGTCTTC. Its protein is CASSLYQGNTEVF. The full CDR3 reads CASSLYQGNTEVFF.

With respect to this clone: Each gene name is a mouse one. The read comes to an end 1 residue before the CDR3 does, leaving the germline J gene to fill in the end. This sequence joins TRBV12-2 and TRBJ2-7; maybe TRBD1 (5 bases). The V end was cut by 4 bases, the J end by 2 bases, with 11 bases between. Germline V gene data show CDR1 as SGHLS and CDR2 as HYDKME. This CDR3 contains 13 residues. The covered CDR3 bases are TGTGCCAGCTCCTACGGACAAACCTATGAACAGTAC. Translating gives CASSYGQTYEQY. The CDR3 as a whole reads CASSYGQTYEQYF.